Listed here is a single T cell receptor beta chain. Here immunoSEQ multiplex PCR was the method, and the copy in TCRdb shows in-frame clones only, minus some. The sample holds 350,000 or so clones, 70% to 90% seen once. Study members were between roughly 18 and 89 years old and lived in approximately 25 US regions. Each participant's cohort was designated according to participant-reported clinical history. This sample is part of a study of blood T cell repertoires in COVID-19. At the level of the study: Researchers got acute and convalescent COVID-19 samples from the United States, Italy and Spain. In each case, the material was cDNA or gDNA derived from T cells, B-cell-depleted T cells, or PBMCs.

The CDR3 is 13 amino acids. Germline CDR1 reads SGHAT; CDR2 reads FQDESV (reference sequence). V lost 6 bases, J lost 0 bases, and 8 bases lay in between. Sequencing input: PBMCs or T cells enriched from blood (not recorded which). This sequence originates from a woman aged 35 to 49 with acute COVID-19. V is TRBV11-1 and J is TRBJ2-5; D perhaps matches TRBD1 (6 bases). CDR3 nucleotide sequence: TGTGCCAGCAGTCAGGGGTACCAAGAGACCCAGTACTTC. This codes for CASSQGYQETQYF.